The sequence of this T cell receptor (beta chain) was determined in a study of T cell repertoires in cytomegalovirus infection. The overall study: It was recently identified HLA-C-restricted and well-studied HLA-B-restricted CMV epitopes that the study used. Points from the study as a whole: Public TCR beta family frequency separated CMV-and-HLA carriers, including in an independent cohort.

Turning to this clonotype: As yet, its antigen is unknown.

Germline trimming cut 2 bases from V and 5 bases from J; bases unmatched to any gene: 1. The CDR3 loop spans 14 amino acids. Germline V gene sequence: CDR1 MNHEY, CDR2 SMNVEV (reference sequence). TCRdb analysed the reads with MiXCR anew, one entry per CDR3 protein. The sample has around 540,000 distinct CDR3 sequences; around 35% are singletons. The rearrangement uses TRBV27 and TRBJ2-1, with 9 bases aligning to TRBD2. The source is a human donor in good health (CMV status not recorded). Some clones in this sample may be carry-over from other donors' samples. The starting material was cultured PBMCs, obtained from culture after CMV antigen stimulation. This chain's CDR3 is CASSLRTSDNEQFF. Written as DNA, the CDR3 is TGTGCCAGCAGTTTACGGACTAGCGACAATGAGCAGTTCTTC.